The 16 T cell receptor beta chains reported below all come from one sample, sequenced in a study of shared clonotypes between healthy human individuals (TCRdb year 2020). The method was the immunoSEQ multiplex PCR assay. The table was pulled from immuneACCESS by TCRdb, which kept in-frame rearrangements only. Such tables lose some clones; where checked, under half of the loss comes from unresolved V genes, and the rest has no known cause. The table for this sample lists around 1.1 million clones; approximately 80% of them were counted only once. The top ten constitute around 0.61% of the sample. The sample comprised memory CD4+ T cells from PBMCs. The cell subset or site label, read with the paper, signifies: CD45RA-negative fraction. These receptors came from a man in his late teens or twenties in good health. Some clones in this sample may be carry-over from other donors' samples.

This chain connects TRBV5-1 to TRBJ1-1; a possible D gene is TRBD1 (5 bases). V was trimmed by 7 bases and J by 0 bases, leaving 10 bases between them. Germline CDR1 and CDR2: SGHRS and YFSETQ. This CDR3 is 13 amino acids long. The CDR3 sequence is CASGAGMNTEAFF. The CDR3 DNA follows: TGCGCCAGCGGGGCCGGCATGAACACTGAAGCTTTCTTT.

The CDR3 region is CASSSTGRGEKLFF. The CDR3 DNA is TGTGCCAGCAGCTCGACAGGGAGAGGTGAAAAACTGTTTTTT. The rearrangement joins TRBV5-4 to TRBJ1-4, with TRBD1 matching 7 bases. This CDR3 comprises 14 residues. Germline lookup yields CDR1 SGHNT and CDR2 YYREEE (reference sequence). V shed 3 bases and J 7 bases; nucleotides not matched to a gene: 6.

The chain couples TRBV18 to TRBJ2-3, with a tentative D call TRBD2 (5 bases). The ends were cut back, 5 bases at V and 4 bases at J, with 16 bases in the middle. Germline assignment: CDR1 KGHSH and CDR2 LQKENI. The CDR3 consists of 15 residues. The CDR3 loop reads CASSGSQGSADTQYF. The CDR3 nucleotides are TGTGCCAGCTCAGGGTCCCAAGGGAGTGCAGATACGCAGTATTTT.

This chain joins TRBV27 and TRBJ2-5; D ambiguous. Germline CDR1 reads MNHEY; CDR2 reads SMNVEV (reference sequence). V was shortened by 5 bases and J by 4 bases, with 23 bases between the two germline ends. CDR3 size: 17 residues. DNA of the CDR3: TGTGCCAGCAGTCAAGGTGTGACCCGGGTGGGCGCAGAGACCCAGTACTTC. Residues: CASSQGVTRVGAETQYF.

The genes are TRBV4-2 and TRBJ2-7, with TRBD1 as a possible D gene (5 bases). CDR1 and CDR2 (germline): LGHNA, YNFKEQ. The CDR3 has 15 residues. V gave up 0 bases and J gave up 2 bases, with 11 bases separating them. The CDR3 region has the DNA TGTGCCAGCAGCCAAGATCAGGCAGGGCCCTACGAGCAGTACTTC. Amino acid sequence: CASSQDQAGPYEQYF.

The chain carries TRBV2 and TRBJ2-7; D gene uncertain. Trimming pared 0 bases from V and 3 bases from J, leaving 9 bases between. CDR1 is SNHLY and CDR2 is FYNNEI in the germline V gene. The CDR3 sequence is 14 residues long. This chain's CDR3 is CASSEAGSLYEQYF. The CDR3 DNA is TGTGCCAGCAGTGAAGCGGGTAGCCTCTACGAGCAGTACTTC.

The CDR3 reads CASSLWGRGNQPQHF. In DNA form, the CDR3 reads TGTGCCAGCAGTTTATGGGGTCGTGGCAATCAGCCCCAGCATTTT. The chain is built from TRBV28 and TRBJ1-5; D not resolved. Trimming left V 0 bases short and J 2 bases short, with 8 bases between. CDR1 MDHEN and CDR2 SYDVKM come from the germline V gene. The CDR3 covers 15 residues.

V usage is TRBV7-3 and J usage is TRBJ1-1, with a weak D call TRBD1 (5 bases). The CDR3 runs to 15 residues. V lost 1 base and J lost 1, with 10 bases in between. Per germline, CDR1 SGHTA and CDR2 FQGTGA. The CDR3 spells CASSLIGAENTEAFF. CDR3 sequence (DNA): TGTGCCAGCAGCTTAATTGGGGCGGAGAACACTGAAGCTTTCTTT.

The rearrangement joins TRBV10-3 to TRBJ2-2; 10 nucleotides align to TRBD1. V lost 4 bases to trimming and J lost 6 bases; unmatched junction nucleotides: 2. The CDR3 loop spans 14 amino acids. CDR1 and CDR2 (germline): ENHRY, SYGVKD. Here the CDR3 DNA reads TGTGCCATCAGTGGGACAGGGGGTTCCGGGGAGCTGTTTTTT. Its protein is CAISGTGGSGELFF.

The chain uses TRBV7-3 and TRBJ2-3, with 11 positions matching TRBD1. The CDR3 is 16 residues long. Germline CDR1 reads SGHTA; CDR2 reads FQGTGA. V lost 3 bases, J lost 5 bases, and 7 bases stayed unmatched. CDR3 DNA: TGTGCCAGCAGCTTCCGAGGGACAGGGGGGATAGATACGCAGTATTTT. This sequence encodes CASSFRGTGGIDTQYF.

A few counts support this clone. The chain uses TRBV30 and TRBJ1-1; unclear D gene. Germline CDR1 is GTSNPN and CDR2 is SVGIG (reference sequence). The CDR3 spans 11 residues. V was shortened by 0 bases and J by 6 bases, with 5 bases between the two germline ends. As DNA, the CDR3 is TGTGCCTGGAGTGTAAGTCCTGAAGCTTTCTTT. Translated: CAWSVSPEAFF.

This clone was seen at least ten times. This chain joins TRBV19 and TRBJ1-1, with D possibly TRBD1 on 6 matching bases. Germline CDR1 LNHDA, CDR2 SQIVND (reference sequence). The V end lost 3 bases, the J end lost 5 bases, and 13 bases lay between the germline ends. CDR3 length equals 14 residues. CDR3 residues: CASSIAGAGTEAFF. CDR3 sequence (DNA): TGTGCCAGTAGTATCGCGGGGGCAGGGACTGAAGCTTTCTTT.

The CDR3 protein is CASSFGAPGQHLYEQYF. The CDR3 coding sequence is TGTGCCAGCAGTTTTGGGGCACCGGGACAGCACCTCTACGAGCAGTACTTC. V gene TRBV27 combines with J gene TRBJ2-7; 7 bases are a match to TRBD1. CDR1 MNHEY and CDR2 SMNVEV come from the germline V gene (reference sequence). After removal of 3 bases from V and 3 bases from J, the junction contained 14 bases not matched to a gene. The CDR3 spans 17 residues.

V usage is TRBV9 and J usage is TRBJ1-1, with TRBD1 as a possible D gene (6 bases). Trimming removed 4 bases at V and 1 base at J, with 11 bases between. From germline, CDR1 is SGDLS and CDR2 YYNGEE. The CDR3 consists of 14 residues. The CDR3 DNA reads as TGTGCCAGCAGCCCGCAGGGGACGAACACTGAAGCTTTCTTT. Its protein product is CASSPQGTNTEAFF.

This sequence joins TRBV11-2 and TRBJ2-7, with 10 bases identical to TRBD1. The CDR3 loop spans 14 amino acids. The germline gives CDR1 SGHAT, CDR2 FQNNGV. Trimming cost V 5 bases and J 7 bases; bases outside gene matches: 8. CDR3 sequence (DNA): TGTGCCAGCAGCCGCGGACAGGGGGGTGGTGAGCAGTACTTC. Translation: CASSRGQGGGEQYF.

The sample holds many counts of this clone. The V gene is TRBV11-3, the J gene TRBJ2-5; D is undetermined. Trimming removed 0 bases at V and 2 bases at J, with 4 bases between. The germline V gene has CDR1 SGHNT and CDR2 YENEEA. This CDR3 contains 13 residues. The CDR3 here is CASSLDLQETQYF. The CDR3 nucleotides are TGTGCCAGCAGCTTAGACCTACAAGAGACCCAGTACTTC.